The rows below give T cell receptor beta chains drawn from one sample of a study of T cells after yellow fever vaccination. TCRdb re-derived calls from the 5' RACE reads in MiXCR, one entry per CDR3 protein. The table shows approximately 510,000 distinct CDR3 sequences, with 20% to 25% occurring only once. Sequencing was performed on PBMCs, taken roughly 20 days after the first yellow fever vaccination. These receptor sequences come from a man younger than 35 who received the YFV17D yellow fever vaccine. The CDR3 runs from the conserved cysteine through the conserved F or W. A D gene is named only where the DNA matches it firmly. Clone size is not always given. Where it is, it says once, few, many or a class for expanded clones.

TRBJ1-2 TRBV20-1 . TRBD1 TGCAGTGCTAACGGACAGGGGGCCGCTAGGGGTGGCTACACCTTC CSANGQGAARGGYTF
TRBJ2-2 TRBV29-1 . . TGCAGCGTTCAAGGGGAGAACACCGGGGAGCTGTTTTTT CSVQGENTGELFF
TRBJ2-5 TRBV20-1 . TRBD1 TGCAGTGCTAGAGGCAGGGGGCGTCGGGGCTACCAAGAGACCCAGTACTTC CSARGRGRRGYQETQYF
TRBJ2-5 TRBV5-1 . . TGCGCCAGCAGCCCGTACCGGGAACCGGAGACCCAGTACTTC CASSPYREPETQYF
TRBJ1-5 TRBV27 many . TGTGCCAGCAGTTTGGGGTACAATCAGCCCCAGCATTTT CASSLGYNQPQHF
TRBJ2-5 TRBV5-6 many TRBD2 TGTGCCAGCAGCTTACGACTAGCGGGGCAAGAGACCCAGTACTTC CASSLRLAGQETQYF
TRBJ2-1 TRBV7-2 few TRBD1 TGTGCCAGCAGCCGGGACAGGGCAGAACTGTTCTTC CASSRDRAELFF
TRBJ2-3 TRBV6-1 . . TGTGCCAGCAGTGAAAACTTCCCCGGTAGGAGCACGCAGTATTTT CASSENFPGRSTQYF
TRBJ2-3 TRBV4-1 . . TGCGCCAGCAGCCAAGGCCTCCCCACAGATACGCAGTATTTT CASSQGLPTDTQYF
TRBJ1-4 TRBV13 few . TGTGCCAGCAGCTTTAGGTCGGACAGTGAAAAACTGTTTTTT CASSFRSDSEKLFF
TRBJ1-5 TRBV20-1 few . TGCAGTGCTAGACAAGGGGGATTCGGCAATCAGCCCCAGCATTTT CSARQGGFGNQPQHF
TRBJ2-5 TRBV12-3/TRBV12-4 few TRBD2 TGTGCCAGCACCATTAGCGGGGGGGCAGGAGAGACCCAGTACTTC CASTISGGAGETQYF
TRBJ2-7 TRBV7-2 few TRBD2 TGTGCCAGCAGCGAAAGACTAGCGGGCCCCTACGAGCAGTACTTC CASSERLAGPYEQYF
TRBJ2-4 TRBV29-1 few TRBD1 TGCAGCGTCGTAAAGGTTCCAGGGGGCGGCAAAAACATTCAGTACTTC CSVVKVPGGGKNIQYF
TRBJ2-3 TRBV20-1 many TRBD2 TGCAGTGCGCCAAGCGGGGGGACAGATACGCAGTATTTT CSAPSGGTDTQYF
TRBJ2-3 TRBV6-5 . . TGTGCCAGCAGTTCAGGGAGCAGCACAGATACGCAGTATTTT CASSSGSSTDTQYF
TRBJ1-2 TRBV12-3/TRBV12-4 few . TGTGCCAGCAGTCCTGCGGGGGCGCGGGGCTACACCTTC CASSPAGARGYTF
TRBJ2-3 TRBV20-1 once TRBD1 TGCAGTGCTAGGGTCTCGGGGACAGCTAGCACAGATACGCAGTATTTT CSARVSGTASTDTQYF
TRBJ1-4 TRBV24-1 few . TGTGCCACCAGTGCGCCGGGCCAAGCGCATGAAAAACTGTTTTTT CATSAPGQAHEKLFF
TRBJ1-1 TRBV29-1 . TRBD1 TGCAGCGCTGGACAGGGGGCAGGAACTGAAGCTTTCTTT CSAGQGAGTEAFF
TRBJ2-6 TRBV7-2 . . TGTGCCAGCAGCTTAGGTGCGGCCAACGTCCTGACTTTC CASSLGAANVLTF
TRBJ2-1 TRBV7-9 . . TGTGCCAGCAGCCATCCACAAAGAGATGAGCAGTTCTTC CASSHPQRDEQFF
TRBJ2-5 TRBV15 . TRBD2 TGTGCCACCAGCCGGGGACTAGCGGGGCAAAGGGAGGAGACCCAGTACTTC CATSRGLAGQREETQYF
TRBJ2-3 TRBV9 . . TGTGCCAGCAGCGTTTCGGGACAACGCACAGATACGCAGTATTTT CASSVSGQRTDTQYF